This T cell receptor beta chain was profiled in a study of T-cell reconstitution after alpha-beta-depleted transplantation in children. Germline CDR1 reads SGHRS; CDR2 reads YFSETQ. V trimming: 4 bases; J trimming: 2 bases; junction bases outside the gene matches: 6. The CDR3 runs to 15 residues. This clonotype was seen a handful of times. Unique molecular identifiers were incorporated into the prepared TCRbeta library. TCRdb passed the PCR reads through MiXCR, listing each CDR3 protein once. This repertoire shows some 640,000 distinct CDR3 sequences, around 16% found once; its top ten account for approximately 1%.

The TCR sequence derives from a human donor who donated a stem cell graft to a child with acute myeloid leukemia. This specimen was PBMCs from the stem cell graft donor, taken from the stem cell graft. The chain carries TRBV5-1 and TRBJ2-3; TRBD2 matches at 8 bases. The CDR3 DNA sequence: TGCGCCAGCAGCAAGCGGGGGCCTTACACAGATACGCAGTATTTT. Encoded protein: CASSKRGPYTDTQYF.